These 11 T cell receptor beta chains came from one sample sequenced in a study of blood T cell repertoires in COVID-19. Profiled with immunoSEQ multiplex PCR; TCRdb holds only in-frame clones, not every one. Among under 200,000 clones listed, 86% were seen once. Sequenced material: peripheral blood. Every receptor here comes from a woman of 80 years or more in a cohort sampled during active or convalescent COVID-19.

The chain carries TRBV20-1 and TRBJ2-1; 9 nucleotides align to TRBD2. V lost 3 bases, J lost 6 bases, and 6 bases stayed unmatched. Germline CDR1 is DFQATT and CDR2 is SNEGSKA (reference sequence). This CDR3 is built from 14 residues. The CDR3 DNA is TGCAGTGCTAGTGAAGCGGGGGGCCTCAATGAGCAGTTCTTC. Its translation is CSASEAGGLNEQFF.

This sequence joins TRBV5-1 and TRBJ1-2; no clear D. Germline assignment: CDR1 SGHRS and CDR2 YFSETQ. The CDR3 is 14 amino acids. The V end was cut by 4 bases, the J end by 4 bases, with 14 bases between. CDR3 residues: CASSAGGPSYGYTF. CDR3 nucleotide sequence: TGCGCCAGCAGCGCGGGAGGACCGAGCTATGGCTACACCTTC.

As DNA, the CDR3 is TGCAGTGCTAGTTTCCCGGGACAGTTCTACGAGCAGTACTTC. This encodes CSASFPGQFYEQYF. This chain links TRBV20-1 with TRBJ2-7; 7 bases fit TRBD1. This CDR3 has 14 residues. Germline V gene lookup returns CDR1 DFQATT and CDR2 SNEGSKA (reference sequence). Trimming at V came to 3 bases and at J to 3 bases, leaving 8 bases not matched to a gene.

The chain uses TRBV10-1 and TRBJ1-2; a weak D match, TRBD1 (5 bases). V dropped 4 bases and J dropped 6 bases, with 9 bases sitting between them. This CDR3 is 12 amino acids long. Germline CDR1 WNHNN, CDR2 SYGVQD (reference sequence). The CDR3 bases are TGCGCCAGCAGTGCCAGGGCCAATGGCTACACCTTC. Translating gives CASSARANGYTF.

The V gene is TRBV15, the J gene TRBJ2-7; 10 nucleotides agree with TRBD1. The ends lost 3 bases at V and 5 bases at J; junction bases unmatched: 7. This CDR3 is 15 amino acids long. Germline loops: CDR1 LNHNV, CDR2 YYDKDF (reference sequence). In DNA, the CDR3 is TGTGCCACCAGCAGCGTAAGACAGGGGGCGAACGAGCAGTACGTC. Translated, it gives CATSSVRQGANEQYV.

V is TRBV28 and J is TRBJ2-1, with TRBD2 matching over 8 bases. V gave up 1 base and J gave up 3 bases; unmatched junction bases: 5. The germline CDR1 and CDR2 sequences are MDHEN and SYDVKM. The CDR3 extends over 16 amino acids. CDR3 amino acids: CASSLFPGLDYNEQFF. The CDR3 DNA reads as TGTGCCAGCAGTTTATTCCCGGGACTAGACTACAATGAGCAGTTCTTC.

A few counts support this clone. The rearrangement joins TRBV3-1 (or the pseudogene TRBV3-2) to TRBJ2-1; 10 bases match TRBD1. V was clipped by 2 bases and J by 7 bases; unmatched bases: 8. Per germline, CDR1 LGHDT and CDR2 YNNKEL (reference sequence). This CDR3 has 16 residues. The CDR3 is CASSQIRTGGSNEQFF. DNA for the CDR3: TGTGCCAGCAGCCAAATCCGGACAGGGGGTAGTAATGAGCAGTTCTTC.

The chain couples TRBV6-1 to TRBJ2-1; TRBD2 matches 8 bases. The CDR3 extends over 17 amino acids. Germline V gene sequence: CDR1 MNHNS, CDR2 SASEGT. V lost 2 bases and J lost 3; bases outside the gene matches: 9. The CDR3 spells CASSEPRGSGVYNEQFF. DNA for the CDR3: TGTGCCAGCAGTGAACCTCGTGGTAGCGGGGTCTACAATGAGCAGTTCTTC.

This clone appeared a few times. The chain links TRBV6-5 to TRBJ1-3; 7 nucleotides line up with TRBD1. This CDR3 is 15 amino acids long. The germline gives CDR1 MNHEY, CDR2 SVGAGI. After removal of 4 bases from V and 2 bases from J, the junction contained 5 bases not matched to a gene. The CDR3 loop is CASSSSDRAGNTIYF. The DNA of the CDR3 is TGTGCCAGCAGTTCTAGTGACAGGGCTGGAAACACCATATATTTT.

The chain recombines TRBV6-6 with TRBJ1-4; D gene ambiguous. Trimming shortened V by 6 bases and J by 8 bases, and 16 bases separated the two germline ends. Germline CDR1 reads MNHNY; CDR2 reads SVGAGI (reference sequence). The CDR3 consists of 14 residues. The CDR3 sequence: CASSTDTRGEKLFF. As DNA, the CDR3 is TGTGCCAGCAGCACCGACACCCGAGGGGAAAAACTGTTTTTT.

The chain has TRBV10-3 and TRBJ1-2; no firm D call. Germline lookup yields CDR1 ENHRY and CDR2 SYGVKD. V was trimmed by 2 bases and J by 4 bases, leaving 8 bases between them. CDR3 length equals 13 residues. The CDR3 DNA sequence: TGTGCCATCAGTGAGCTTGGCAGCTATGGCTACACCTTC. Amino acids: CAISELGSYGYTF.